The 31 T cell receptor beta chains listed next were all sequenced from one sample in a study of shared clonotypes between healthy human individuals. Some clones are missing from TCRdb's copy, which holds only in-frame ones; the method was immunoSEQ multiplex PCR. The sample holds approximately 2.3 million clones, more than 85% seen once. Specimen: naive CD4+ T cells from PBMCs. Subset here: CD45RA+ positively selected. All receptors come from a man aged 18 to 29 in good health. Some clones in this sample may be carry-over from other donors' samples.

About this clone itself: The sample contains more than one DNA sequence encoding this CDR3. The chain joins TRBV28 to TRBJ1-5; 7 bases line up with TRBD1. The CDR3 consists of 15 residues. J gave up 4 bases and V 4 bases, and 7 bases lay outside the gene matches. Germline V gives CDR1 MDHEN, CDR2 SYDVKM. CDR3 residues: CASSSPQGGNQPQHF. The CDR3 nucleotides read TGTGCCAGCAGTTCCCCGCAGGGGGGGAATCAGCCCCAGCATTTT.

This sequence joins TRBV7-9 and TRBJ2-4; a possible D gene is TRBD1 (5 bases). The CDR3 loop spans 12 amino acids. Trimming stripped 5 bases from V and 11 bases from J, with 13 bases between. The germline CDR1 and CDR2 sequences are SEHNR and FQNEAQ (reference sequence). The CDR3 reads CASSTPPGFQYF. The CDR3 DNA is TGTGCCAGCAGCACACCTCCAGGGTTTCAGTACTTC.

This chain joins TRBV4-1 and TRBJ2-7; 7 nucleotides line up with TRBD1. Germline V gene data show CDR1 as MGHRA and CDR2 as YSYEKL. This CDR3 is built from 13 residues. The V gene end was trimmed by 3 bases and the J gene end by 2 bases; junction bases not matched to a gene: 1. CDR3 DNA sequence: TGCGCCAGCAGCCAGACAGGGCCCTACGAGCAGTACTTC. Translation gives CASSQTGPYEQYF.

This clone was counted a few times. The J gene is TRBJ1-1, the V gene TRBV7-9; weak D call: TRBD1 (5 bases). The length of the CDR3 is 13 residues. Germline V gives CDR1 SEHNR, CDR2 FQNEAQ (reference sequence). V dropped 1 base and J dropped 7 bases, with 10 bases sitting between them. DNA of the CDR3: TGTGCCAGCAGCTTAGAGCGACAGAGTGAAGCTTTCTTT. Translation: CASSLERQSEAFF.

The chain combines TRBV6-1 with TRBJ2-5; 8 bases line up with TRBD1. Germline CDR1 MNHNS, CDR2 SASEGT. With V trimmed by 4 bases and J by 5 bases, 6 bases remained unmatched. This CDR3 is 14 amino acids long. This CDR3 reads CASSAAGGGETQYF. CDR3 coding DNA: TGTGCCAGCAGTGCTGCAGGGGGCGGGGAGACCCAGTACTTC.

J is TRBJ1-1 and V is TRBV7-3; D uncertain. V gave up 5 bases and J gave up 6 bases, with 16 bases separating them. Looked up from germline, CDR1 is SGHTA and CDR2 is FQGTGA. This CDR3 spans 14 amino acids. The CDR3 DNA reads TGTGCCAGCAGCCCTATCTCTGGGTCGGCTGAAGCTTTCTTT. This sequence encodes CASSPISGSAEAFF.

The V call is TRBV27, the J call TRBJ2-5, with D hard to call. CDR3 length: 14 amino acids. V lost 2 bases, J lost 0 bases, and 7 bases lay in between. Germline CDR1 is MNHEY and CDR2 is SMNVEV (reference sequence). The CDR3: CASSLDGHQETQYF. For the CDR3, the DNA is TGTGCCAGCAGTTTAGACGGACACCAAGAGACCCAGTACTTC.

The chain couples TRBV5-1 to TRBJ2-7, with 8 bases aligning to TRBD2. CDR3 length: 17 residues. V lost 5 bases, J lost 6 bases, and 19 bases stayed unmatched. Germline loops: CDR1 SGHRS, CDR2 YFSETQ. CDR3 sequence reads: CASSFEGNSAGDPEQYF. The CDR3, as DNA: TGCGCCAGCAGTTTTGAGGGGAACTCAGCGGGAGATCCCGAGCAGTACTTC.

CDR3: CASGEGLGYGYTF. The CDR3 bases are TGTGCCAGCGGTGAGGGGCTGGGCTATGGCTACACCTTC. This chain uses TRBV27 with TRBJ1-2; the D gene is possibly TRBD1 (5 bases). Germline V gene sequence: CDR1 MNHEY, CDR2 SMNVEV (reference sequence). V lost 8 bases and J 4 bases, leaving 14 bases between the germline ends. There are 13 residues in the CDR3.

This chain uses TRBV7-3 with TRBJ2-6, with D perhaps matching TRBD2 (6 bases). The CDR3 is made up of 20 amino acids. V was shortened by 5 bases and J by 0 bases, with 23 bases between the two germline ends. Germline V lookup: CDR1 SGHTA, CDR2 FQGTGA. In DNA, the CDR3 is TGTGCCAGCAGCCCTCCGCGGAGGGGCAGCGAACCCTCTGGGGCCAACGTCCTGACTTTC. As protein: CASSPPRRGSEPSGANVLTF.

In DNA form, the CDR3 reads TGTGCCAGCAGTGAAGTCCCGGGACAAGGGGGATCTAATGAAAAACTGTTTTTT. It is translated as CASSEVPGQGGSNEKLFF. The chain links TRBV6-1 to TRBJ1-4, with a possible D match to TRBD1 (6 bases). Trimming took off 1 base at V and 3 bases at J, with 18 bases between the two ends. The CDR3 totals 18 residues. CDR1 MNHNS and CDR2 SASEGT come from the germline V gene.

The chain has TRBV27 and TRBJ1-5; 8 positions agree with TRBD1. Trimming cost V 0 bases and J 5 bases; bases outside gene matches: 3. The CDR3 is 15 amino acids. CDR1 and CDR2 (germline): MNHEY, SMNVEV (reference sequence). The CDR3 sequence is CASSLSPGGYQPQHF. As DNA, the CDR3 is TGTGCCAGCAGTTTATCCCCAGGGGGCTATCAGCCCCAGCATTTT.

With respect to this clone: One end of the junction does not line up with germline, which may come from a read error. This chain joins TRBV11-2 and TRBJ2-6; TRBD1 matches at 7 bases. The CDR3 is made up of 16 amino acids. From germline, CDR1 is SGHAT and CDR2 FQNNGV. The CDR3 DNA sequence: TGTGCCAGCAGCATAGACAGGGCGGCTGGGGCCAACGTCCTGACTTTC. This sequence encodes CASSIDRAAGANVLTF. The variable domain in full, completed from reference TRBV11-2 and TRBJ2-6, reads EAGVAQSPRYKIIEKRQSVAFWCNPISGHATLYWYQQILGQGPKLLIQFQNNGVVDDSQLPKDRFSAERLKGVDSTLKIQPAKLEDSAVYLCASSIDRAAGANVLTFGAGSRLTVL.

This chain connects TRBV7-3 to TRBJ2-3; perhaps TRBD1 as D (6 bases). V shed 3 bases and J shed 5 bases, with 9 bases lying between them. CDR3 length equals 13 residues. Germline values: CDR1 SGHTA, CDR2 FQGTGA. The CDR3 nucleotides read TGTGCCAGCAGCTTGAACAGGGAAGATACGCAGTATTTT. Translated, it gives CASSLNREDTQYF.

V usage is TRBV15 and J usage is TRBJ2-1, with 11 nucleotides matching TRBD2. V lost 8 bases and J lost 10; bases outside the gene matches: 7. The V gene's germline CDR1 is LNHNV and CDR2 YYDKDF (reference sequence). The CDR3 has 13 amino acids. Written as DNA, the CDR3 is TGTGCCACCGCACTAGCGGGAGCTATAGAGCAGTTCTTC. This translates into CATALAGAIEQFF. Complete variable domain (other parts from reference TRBV15 and TRBJ2-1): DAMVIQNPRYQVTQFGKPVTLSCSQTLNHNVMYWYQQKSSQAPKLLFHYYDKDFNNEADTPDNFQSRRPNTSFCFLDIRSPGLGDTAMYLCATALAGAIEQFFGPGTRLTVL.

The chain links TRBV5-1 to TRBJ1-2; the match to TRBD1 covers 11 bases. The CDR3 extends over 14 amino acids. The V segment lost 4 bases and the J segment 8 bases; nucleotides outside the gene matches: 7. Germline CDR1 is SGHRS and CDR2 is YFSETQ. CDR3 sequence reads: CASSTGQGAGGYTF. The CDR3 bases are TGCGCCAGCAGCACAGGACAGGGGGCGGGCGGCTACACCTTC.

Details on this clone: Other DNA sequences in this sample translate to the same CDR3. As DNA, the CDR3 is TGTGCCAGCAGTCCGGACCGCAGCTCCTACAATGAGCAGTTCTTC. Its translation is CASSPDRSSYNEQFF. The V gene is TRBV7-2, the J gene TRBJ2-1; D remains unclear. Germline V CDR1 and CDR2: SGHTA, FQGNSA. Deletions cut 6 bases from V and 0 bases from J, with 12 bases between. The CDR3 length is 15 residues.

A single count supports this clone. V is TRBV7-3 and J is TRBJ2-2; maybe TRBD1 (5 bases). Deletions cut 1 base from V and 5 bases from J, with 11 bases between. CDR3 length equals 15 residues. Per germline, CDR1 SGHTA and CDR2 FQGTGA. CDR3 sequence: CASSLIPGLTGELFF. The CDR3, as DNA: TGTGCCAGCAGCTTAATTCCAGGGCTAACCGGGGAGCTGTTTTTT.

The chain links TRBV4-1 to TRBJ1-1, with D possibly TRBD1 on 6 matching bases. The CDR3 spans 17 residues. V shed 4 bases and J shed 1 base, with 19 bases lying between them. Germline V lookup: CDR1 MGHRA, CDR2 YSYEKL. CDR3 bases: TGCGCCAGCAGCCCGATACTAAGGGGGGATGAGAACACTGAAGCTTTCTTT. Protein sequence: CASSPILRGDENTEAFF.

This sequence joins TRBV9 and TRBJ1-2, with TRBD1 matching 7 bases. The V segment lost 3 bases and the J segment 4 bases; nucleotides outside the gene matches: 12. This CDR3 has 16 residues. From germline, CDR1 is SGDLS and CDR2 YYNGEE. CDR3 nucleotide sequence: TGTGCCAGCAGCGCCCCAGGGGGGCAGGACGGCTATGGCTACACCTTC. Its translation is CASSAPGGQDGYGYTF.

The chain links TRBV14 to TRBJ1-1; D is ambiguous. Germline V gene sequence: CDR1 SGHDN, CDR2 FVKESK. Trimming removed 0 bases at V and 4 bases at J, with 15 bases between. The CDR3 has 16 residues. The chain's CDR3 is CASSQDFIFGSTEAFF. CDR3 DNA: TGTGCCAGCAGCCAAGATTTTATATTTGGGAGCACTGAAGCTTTCTTT.

The J gene is TRBJ2-2, the V gene TRBV4-1, with D maybe TRBD2 (6 bases). The V gene lost 3 bases and the J gene lost 3 bases, with 23 bases spanning the gap. CDR1 is MGHRA and CDR2 is YSYEKL in the germline V gene. CDR3 length: 19 residues. The CDR3 reads CASSHLGFRERRDTGELFF. CDR3 nucleotides: TGCGCCAGCAGCCACCTTGGATTCCGGGAGAGACGAGACACCGGGGAGCTGTTTTTT.

V usage is TRBV7-3 and J usage is TRBJ2-5, with a weak D call TRBD2 (5 bases). The CDR3 loop spans 17 amino acids. The germline CDR1 and CDR2 sequences are SGHTA and FQGTGA. Trimming left V 1 base short and J 5 bases short, with 20 bases between. In DNA, the CDR3 is TGTGCCAGCAGCTTAAGAGTGGCCGGGGAAGGTATGGAGACCCAGTACTTC. It specifies CASSLRVAGEGMETQYF.

The chain is built from TRBV5-1 and TRBJ2-3; 12 bases align to TRBD1. Germline V gene data show CDR1 as SGHRS and CDR2 as YFSETQ. J gave up 4 bases and V 2 bases, and 5 bases lay outside the gene matches. CDR3 length: 16 amino acids. This CDR3 is CASSFSGTGGSDTQYF. Here the CDR3 DNA reads TGCGCCAGCAGCTTCTCGGGGACAGGGGGCTCAGATACGCAGTATTTT.

The V gene is TRBV27, the J gene TRBJ1-5; no clear D. V shed 3 bases and J shed 9 bases, with 15 bases lying between them. CDR1 MNHEY and CDR2 SMNVEV come from the germline V gene (reference sequence). The CDR3 length is 14 residues. CDR3 loop: CASSFGYGGSPQHF. CDR3 coding DNA: TGTGCCAGCAGTTTCGGTTACGGAGGTTCGCCCCAGCATTTT.

The chain couples TRBV7-9 to TRBJ2-7; tentative D call: TRBD1 (5 bases). V gave up 4 bases and J gave up 0 bases, with 7 bases separating them. The length of the CDR3 is 13 residues. Looked up from germline, CDR1 is SEHNR and CDR2 is FQNEAQ (reference sequence). CDR3 DNA sequence: TGTGCCAGCAGCTCCGACAGCTCCTACGAGCAGTACTTC. Translating it yields CASSSDSSYEQYF.

The V call is TRBV11-2, the J call TRBJ2-5; 7 bases line up with TRBD2. The end of the DNA is better explained by TRBJ2-7, so the J call may be wrong. The germline CDR1 and CDR2 sequences are SGHAT and FQNNGV. CDR3 size: 15 residues. The CDR3 coding sequence is TGTGCCAGCAGCTTTGTCCGGGGGGACCCCTACGAGCAGTACTTC. Protein product: CASSFVRGDPYEQYF.

The chain couples TRBV10-3 to TRBJ1-3; D gene ambiguous. Looked up from germline, CDR1 is ENHRY and CDR2 is SYGVKD. The CDR3 totals 12 residues. Deletions cut 8 bases from V and 7 bases from J, with 12 bases between. The CDR3 sequence: CAIGSGRNTIYF. The CDR3, as DNA: TGTGCCATCGGGTCTGGGAGGAACACCATATATTTT.

Note on this clone: Other DNA sequences in this sample translate to the same CDR3. The chain employs TRBV20-1 and TRBJ2-7; D not certain. V was clipped by 2 bases and J by 2 bases, with 4 bases between them. Germline lookup yields CDR1 DFQATT and CDR2 SNEGSKA (reference sequence). The CDR3 covers 11 residues. CDR3 nucleotide sequence: TGCAGTGCTAGACCCACCTACGAGCAGTACTTC. Translation gives CSARPTYEQYF.

The V and J genes are TRBV2 and TRBJ2-5; TRBD2 matches 15 bases. With V trimmed by 6 bases and J by 5 bases, 7 bases remained unmatched. The V gene's germline CDR1 is SNHLY and CDR2 FYNNEI. This CDR3 spans 16 amino acids. The CDR3 reads CASSLGLAGGFETQYF. Here the CDR3 DNA reads TGTGCCAGCAGCCTAGGACTAGCGGGAGGGTTTGAGACCCAGTACTTC.

The chain joins TRBV28 to TRBJ2-3; no clear D gene. The V gene's germline CDR1 is MDHEN and CDR2 SYDVKM. The V gene lost 8 bases and the J gene lost 0 bases, with 12 bases spanning the gap. This CDR3 is 14 amino acids long. DNA of the CDR3: TGTGCCAGCGGTGGGGTTAGTAGCACAGATACGCAGTATTTT. It yields the protein CASGGVSSTDTQYF.